A selection of T cell receptor beta chains follows, all from one sample in a study of CD8+CD57+ T cells in acquired aplastic anemia. One entry per CDR3 protein results from TCRdb running MiXCR on the reads. Of fewer than 200,000 distinct CDR3 sequences listed, under 50% are singletons. Sequences were obtained from sorted CD4+, CD8+, or CD8+CD57+ T cells (not recorded which) from PBMCs. The receptor source for this set is a human donor with aplastic anemia. Both conserved end residues are part of each CDR3. A D gene is named only where the DNA matches it firmly. A row's size may be missing; if present it is once, few, many or a size class.

v_call,d_call,clone_size,j_call,cdr3_aa,cdr3_nt
TRBV24-1,NA,many,TRBJ1-2,CATSANRDHGYTF,TGTGCCACCAGTGCCAACAGGGATCATGGCTACACCTTC
TRBV6-1,NA,NA,TRBJ1-6,CASSSINSPLHF,TGTGCCAGCAGCTCGATTAATTCACCCCTCCACTTT
TRBV19,NA,NA,TRBJ2-7,CASRSPGRTYEQYF,TGTGCCAGTAGGTCGCCAGGACGGACCTACGAGCAGTACTTC
TRBV6-5,NA,once,TRBJ2-2,CVSSYSGTTGELFF,TGTGTCAGCAGTTACTCAGGGACCACCGGGGAGCTGTTCTTT
TRBV7-2,NA,NA,TRBJ1-5,CASSLGVNQPQHF,TGTGCCAGCAGCTTAGGTGTAAACCAGCCCCAGCATTTT
TRBV4-1,TRBD2,NA,TRBJ2-1,CASSPVQLAGSWNEQFF,TGCGCCAGCAGCCCAGTCCAACTAGCGGGGAGCTGGAATGAGCAGTTCTTC
TRBV9,TRBD2,many,TRBJ2-3,CASSVDPGGPTDTQYF,TGTGCCAGCAGCGTAGATCCGGGAGGGCCGACAGATACGCAGTATTTT
TRBV6-1,NA,few,TRBJ1-1,CASSEYSAEAFF,TGTGCCAGCAGTGAATACTCCGCTGAAGCTTTCTTT
TRBV10-3,NA,medium-sized,TRBJ1-6,CAGRQLGTASPLHF,TGTGCCGGGAGACAACTAGGGACGGCTTCACCCCTCCACTTT
TRBV12-3/TRBV12-4,NA,many,TRBJ1-4,CASRALSATNEKLFF,TGTGCCAGCAGGGCGTTGAGTGCAACTAATGAAAAACTGTTTTTT
TRBV30,NA,few,TRBJ1-1,CAWSGISMVTEAFF,TGTGCCTGGAGTGGGATCAGCATGGTCACTGAAGCTTTCTTT
TRBV25-1,NA,NA,TRBJ2-2,CASSARAGHINTGELFF,TGTGCCAGCAGTGCTAGGGCCGGACATATTAACACCGGGGAGCTGTTTTTT
TRBV12-3/TRBV12-4,NA,NA,TRBJ1-5,CASSYFPGVNQPQHF,TGTGCCAGCAGTTACTTCCCAGGGGTCAATCAGCCCCAGCATTTT
TRBV19,NA,NA,TRBJ2-7,CASSKDGESSYEQYF,TGTGCCAGTAGCAAGGACGGGGAAAGCTCCTACGAGCAGTACTTC
TRBV25-1,NA,NA,TRBJ1-2,CASSEYWTNNGYTF,TGTGCCAGCAGTGAATATTGGACAAATAATGGCTACACCTTC
TRBV15,NA,many,TRBJ1-5,CATSSGHGNQPQHF,TGTGCCACCAGCAGTGGGCATGGCAATCAGCCCCAGCATTTT
TRBV24-1,NA,NA,TRBJ2-7,CANSSRLRGSTSEQYF,TGTGCCAACAGTTCGCGCCTGCGGGGATCTACGAGCGAGCAGTACTTC
TRBV5-1,NA,NA,TRBJ2-3,CASRVEAVGTDTQYF,TGCGCCAGCAGGGTGGAAGCGGTAGGCACAGATACGCAGTATTTT
TRBV5-1,NA,NA,TRBJ2-7,CASGQSSSYEQYF,TGCGCCAGCGGTCAGTCGAGCTCCTACGAGCAGTACTTC
TRBV29-1,TRBD2,many,TRBJ2-3,CSVGWTSGGSTDTQYF,TGCAGCGTTGGTTGGACTAGCGGGGGGAGCACAGATACGCAGTATTTT
TRBV7-6,TRBD2,NA,TRBJ2-1,CASSLRSSGSSDEQFF,TGTGCCAGCAGCTTACGGTCTAGCGGGAGTTCGGATGAGCAGTTCTTC
TRBV4-2,TRBD2,many,TRBJ2-7,CASSKAGGSSYEQYF,TGTGCCAGCAGCAAAGCGGGGGGGTCCTCCTACGAGCAGTACTTC
TRBV9,NA,NA,TRBJ2-3,CAGNASPTDTQYF,TGTGCCGGCAACGCTAGTCCGACAGATACGCAGTATTTT
TRBV7-9,TRBD1,few,TRBJ2-5,CASSVGQGQETQYF,TGTGCCAGCAGCGTCGGACAGGGGCAAGAGACCCAGTACTTC
TRBV19,TRBD2,NA,TRBJ2-3,CASRTSGGTTDTQYF,TGTGCCAGTAGAACTAGCGGGGGGACCACAGATACGCAGTATTTT
TRBV20-1,NA,NA,TRBJ1-4,CSASRQGAGKLFF,TGCAGTGCTAGTCGGCAGGGAGCCGGAAAACTGTTTTTT
TRBV24-1,NA,NA,TRBJ1-2,CATSQGSWNGYTF,TGTGCCACCTCGCAGGGGTCGTGGAATGGCTACACCTTC
TRBV9,TRBD1,NA,TRBJ1-6,CASSVRQGARDSPLHF,TGTGCCAGCAGCGTAAGGCAGGGGGCGCGGGATTCACCCCTCCACTTT
TRBV18,TRBD1,many,TRBJ2-7,CASSLSQGQGGEQYF,TGTGCCAGCTCACTTTCACAGGGACAGGGGGGCGAGCAGTACTTC
TRBV20-1,TRBD2,NA,TRBJ2-7,CSASFGTSIYEQYF,TGCAGTGCTAGCTTCGGGACTAGCATTTACGAGCAGTACTTC
TRBV5-1,NA,many,TRBJ1-2,CASSLEGHYGYTF,TGCGCCAGCAGCTTAGAAGGACACTATGGCTACACCTTC